The next 29 T cell receptor beta chains were all read from a single sample in a study of CD8+ T cells in alopecia areata. Isolated RNA was reverse transcribed into cDNA used as the sequencing template. Assay used: immunoSEQ multiplex PCR; TCRdb lists only in-frame clones, some missing. The sample lists roughly 150,000 clones; 54% were seen once. The treatment is: oral pan-JAK inhibitor, 5-10 mg twice daily. The starting material was CD8+ T cells sorted from blood, obtained at week 4, from a patient treated with tofacitinib. All receptors come from a human donor with alopecia areata.

The J gene is TRBJ2-7, the V gene TRBV11-2, with D unresolved. This CDR3 spans 14 amino acids. V lost 1 base and J 3 bases, leaving 10 bases between the germline ends. Germline-derived CDR1 and CDR2 are SGHAT and FQNNGV. CDR3 DNA sequence: TGTGCCAGCAGCTTAGCGGGCGGAAACTACGAGCAGTACTTC. It is translated as CASSLAGGNYEQYF.

This clone was counted between two and nine times. The V call is TRBV6-5, the J call TRBJ1-5; D ambiguous. This CDR3 has 15 residues. V was clipped by 2 bases and J by 0 bases, with 8 bases between them. Germline lookup yields CDR1 MNHEY and CDR2 SVGAGI. CDR3 bases: TGTGCCAGCAGTTACCTCCGCGGTAGCAATCAGCCCCAGCATTTT. Translated, it gives CASSYLRGSNQPQHF.

This clone was counted between two and nine times. This chain joins TRBV7-8 and TRBJ2-6; no definite D call. Trimming took 3 bases from V and 3 from J, leaving 18 bases between them. This CDR3 has 18 residues. CDR1 and CDR2 (germline): SGHVS, FQNEAQ. The chain's CDR3 is CASSFMDPMESGANVLTF. The CDR3 DNA sequence: TGTGCCAGCAGCTTTATGGACCCAATGGAGAGTGGGGCCAACGTCCTGACTTTC.

The chain has TRBV5-1 and TRBJ2-1; 8 nucleotides agree with TRBD2. The CDR3 consists of 13 residues. Germline V lookup: CDR1 SGHRS, CDR2 YFSETQ. V was pared by 2 bases and J by 7 bases, with 2 bases of the junction left unmatched. CDR3 DNA sequence: TGCGCCAGCAGCTTAACGGGGGGGAATGAGCAGTTCTTC. This gives the protein CASSLTGGNEQFF.

V usage is TRBV30 and J usage is TRBJ2-3; 9 nucleotides align to TRBD2. The CDR3 consists of 14 residues. The V segment lost 2 bases and the J segment 3 bases; nucleotides outside the gene matches: 3. Germline assignment: CDR1 GTSNPN and CDR2 SVGIG (reference sequence). CDR3 coding DNA: TGTGCCTGGAGTTTCAGCGGGGGGACAGATACGCAGTATTTT. It is translated as CAWSFSGGTDTQYF.

The chain is built from TRBV29-1 and TRBJ2-1, with 7 bases lining up with TRBD2. The CDR3 runs to 10 residues. Germline assignment: CDR1 SQVTM and CDR2 ANQGSEA. Germline trimming cut 5 bases from V and 12 bases from J; bases unmatched to any gene: 4. CDR3 bases: TGCAGCGTTTGGGGGGAGGGGCAGTTCTTC. Translating gives CSVWGEGQFF.

This sequence joins TRBV7-3 and TRBJ2-3; a weak D match, TRBD1 (5 bases). Germline assignment: CDR1 SGHTA and CDR2 FQGTGA. This CDR3 has 16 amino acids. V was shortened by 0 bases and J by 6 bases, with 16 bases between the two germline ends. DNA for the CDR3: TGTGCCAGCAGCTTAACGGTCACAGGACCGGAGGATACGCAGTATTTT. This sequence encodes CASSLTVTGPEDTQYF. Using reference TRBV7-3 and TRBJ2-3 for the parts outside the CDR3, the full variable domain is GAGVSQTPSNKVTEKGKYVELRCDPISGHTALYWYRQSLGQGPEFLIYFQGTGAADDSGLPNDRFFAVRPEGSVSTLKIQRTERGDSAVYLCASSLTVTGPEDTQYFGPGTRLTVL.

The CDR3 DNA follows: TGCGCCAGCAGCTTATACAGGGGGATGAACACTGAAGCTTTCTTT. Translated, it gives CASSLYRGMNTEAFF. This rearrangement joins TRBV5-1 to TRBJ1-1; TRBD1 aligns across 8 bases. V lost 2 bases and J lost 0; bases outside the gene matches: 3. The CDR3 runs 15 residues. Germline V gene lookup returns CDR1 SGHRS and CDR2 YFSETQ. The full variable domain, with the rest looked up from reference TRBV5-1 and TRBJ1-1, is KAGVTQTPRYLIKTRGQQVTLSCSPISGHRSVSWYQQTPGQGLQFLFEYFSETQRNKGNFPGRFSGRQFSNSRSEMNVSTLELGDSALYLCASSLYRGMNTEAFFGQGTRLTVV.

This clone was seen only a few times. J is TRBJ2-2 and V is TRBV13; 14 nucleotides agree with TRBD2. The V gene end was trimmed by 5 bases and the J gene end by 4 bases; junction bases not matched to a gene: 6. The germline V gene has CDR1 PRHDT and CDR2 FYEKMQ (reference sequence). The CDR3 is made up of 17 amino acids. CDR3 nucleotide sequence: TGTGCCAGCAGCGAGGGACTAGCGGGGGAAAGCACCGGGGAGCTGTTTTTT. The encoded protein is CASSEGLAGESTGELFF.

The sample holds a few counts of this clone. V and J are TRBV29-1 and TRBJ2-2; unclear D gene. The CDR3 loop spans 13 amino acids. The germline V gene has CDR1 SQVTM and CDR2 ANQGSEA. V was pared by 0 bases and J by 2 bases, with 4 bases between. The DNA of the CDR3 is TGCAGCGTTGAAGATCCAAACACCGGGGAGCTGTTTTTT. Protein sequence: CSVEDPNTGELFF.

Only a few counts were recorded for this clone. The chain couples TRBV23-1 to TRBJ2-1; 8 nucleotides line up with TRBD2. TRBV23-1 is an open reading frame whose function is uncertain. The CDR3 runs to 15 residues. Unmatched junction bases numbered 9, after V lost 2 bases and J lost 9 bases. The CDR3 DNA sequence: TGCGCCAGCAGTCAAGGGAGCGGGGGTAATCTTGAGCAGTTCTTC. It translates to CASSQGSGGNLEQFF.

V is TRBV7-8 and J is TRBJ1-1; D is unclear. CDR3 size: 14 residues. V dropped 3 bases and J dropped 5 bases, with 13 bases sitting between them. The germline CDR1 and CDR2 sequences are SGHVS and FQNEAQ. Here the CDR3 DNA reads TGTGCCAGCAGCTTTGGGATACTAGGGACTGAAGCTTTCTTT. Encoded protein: CASSFGILGTEAFF.

CDR3 DNA sequence: TGTGCCTGGATTACCAGAGACAGGGCGGCTGGCTACACCTTC. Translating it yields CAWITRDRAAGYTF. The V gene is TRBV30, the J gene TRBJ1-2; 7 bases line up with TRBD1. Losses at the gene ends were 4 bases for V and 7 bases for J; bases not matched to a gene: 12. This CDR3 is 14 amino acids long. Germline CDR1 reads GTSNPN; CDR2 reads SVGIG (reference sequence).

This clone was detected only a few times. The chain has TRBV21-1 and TRBJ1-1; TRBD1, the D gene given by the table, was not confirmed from the DNA. TRBV21-1 is described as a pseudogene. The CDR3 has 17 amino acids. The CDR3 region has the DNA TGTGCCAGCAGCTCCGGAGGACAGGGGAAGTTGGGCACTGAAGCTTTCTTT. Protein product: CASSSGGQGKLGTEAFF.

This rearrangement joins TRBV4-1 to TRBJ2-7; D perhaps matches TRBD2 (5 bases). Germline CDR1 is MGHRA and CDR2 is YSYEKL. Deletions cut 0 bases from V and 5 bases from J, with 14 bases between. The CDR3 consists of 15 residues. The CDR3 sequence is CASSQDWADGDEQYF. Written as DNA, the CDR3 is TGCGCCAGCAGCCAAGATTGGGCCGACGGGGACGAGCAGTACTTC.

The chain joins TRBV27 to TRBJ2-7; tentatively, D is TRBD1 (5 bases). CDR1 MNHEY and CDR2 SMNVEV come from the germline V gene (reference sequence). There are 11 residues in the CDR3. V gave up 7 bases and J gave up 3 bases, with 7 bases separating them. The CDR3 coding sequence is TGTGCCAGCACTCAGGGCTACGAGCAGTACTTC. Its protein is CASTQGYEQYF.

This clone was observed a few times. V usage is TRBV19 and J usage is TRBJ2-7; D gene unclear. CDR1 and CDR2 from the germline V gene are LNHDA and SQIVND (reference sequence). The CDR3 has 13 residues. V gave up 1 base and J gave up 5 bases, with 9 bases separating them. CDR3 DNA sequence: TGTGCCAGTAGTATAGTGGCAGCGCACGAGCAGTACTTC. Encoded protein: CASSIVAAHEQYF.

The rearrangement links TRBV29-1 to TRBJ2-7; the D gene is possibly TRBD1 (5 bases). The CDR3 is made up of 13 amino acids. Germline-derived CDR1 and CDR2 are SQVTM and ANQGSEA. V was trimmed by 6 bases and J by 0 bases, leaving 12 bases between them. CDR3 loop: CSVIQASSYEQYF. The CDR3, as DNA: TGCAGCGTCATACAGGCCAGCTCCTACGAGCAGTACTTC.

This clone was detected once. The CDR3 protein is CASSLGLNEQFF. In DNA, the CDR3 is TGCGCCAGCAGCTTGGGCCTCAATGAGCAGTTCTTC. The chain has TRBV5-1 and TRBJ2-1; D unresolved. Trimming removed 0 bases from V and 6 bases from J, with 4 bases in between. The CDR3 contains 12 residues. Germline CDR1 reads SGHRS; CDR2 reads YFSETQ.

The chain uses TRBV9 and TRBJ1-3; possibly TRBD1 for D (6 bases). Trimming removed 7 bases at V and 4 bases at J, with 12 bases between. The CDR3 is made up of 13 amino acids. Germline CDR1 and CDR2: SGDLS and YYNGEE. The CDR3 sequence is CASAPGVGNTIYF. Written as DNA, the CDR3 is TGTGCCAGCGCCCCAGGGGTAGGAAACACCATATATTTT.

The chain couples TRBV30 to TRBJ2-7; unclear D gene. The CDR3 has 13 amino acids. V lost 0 bases to trimming and J lost 5 bases, with 11 bases between them. CDR1 and CDR2 from the germline V gene are GTSNPN and SVGIG (reference sequence). CDR3 region: CAWSVLGFDEQYF. CDR3 DNA: TGTGCCTGGAGTGTTTTGGGTTTCGACGAGCAGTACTTC.

The genes are TRBV6-5 and TRBJ1-6; 10 bases fit TRBD1. This CDR3 spans 15 amino acids. The V and J ends lost 4 bases and 6 bases, in that order; junction bases with no gene match: 3. Looked up from germline, CDR1 is MNHEY and CDR2 is SVGAGI. CDR3 residues: CASSWGTGANSPLHF. The CDR3 DNA is TGTGCCAGCAGTTGGGGGACAGGGGCTAATTCACCCCTCCACTTT.

This clone was found once. V gene TRBV6-5 combines with J gene TRBJ2-7; D gene ambiguous. Germline V gene sequence: CDR1 MNHEY, CDR2 SVGAGI. V shed 0 bases and J shed 2 bases, with 5 bases lying between them. The CDR3 has 13 amino acids. CDR3 region: CASSYSVAYEQYF. For the CDR3, the DNA is TGTGCCAGCAGTTACTCGGTCGCCTACGAGCAGTACTTC.

The rearrangement links TRBV9 to TRBJ1-1, with D possibly TRBD1 on 5 matching bases. Germline V gives CDR1 SGDLS, CDR2 YYNGEE. The CDR3 contains 16 residues. V dropped 3 bases and J dropped 5 bases, with 20 bases sitting between them. The DNA of the CDR3 is TGTGCCAGCAGCGCAACCCAGGGTTATGCGGAAACTGAAGCTTTCTTT. The encoded protein is CASSATQGYAETEAFF.

This clone was seen just once. The chain combines TRBV5-6 with TRBJ2-1; D unclear. The CDR3 is 14 residues long. Germline lookup yields CDR1 SGHDT and CDR2 YYEEEE. V shed 2 bases and J shed 4 bases, with 10 bases lying between them. The CDR3 nucleotides are TGTGCCAGCAGCTTTCTCACGGCATACAATGAGCAGTTCTTC. It translates to CASSFLTAYNEQFF.

The chain carries TRBV13 and TRBJ1-1; D is uncertain. The CDR3 spans 12 residues. Germline CDR1 and CDR2: PRHDT and FYEKMQ (reference sequence). V was clipped by 5 bases and J by 6 bases, with 10 bases between them. CDR3 bases: TGTGCCAGCAGCCCCCCCGCGGCTGAAGCTTTCTTT. It encodes CASSPPAAEAFF.

The chain couples TRBV7-6 to TRBJ2-2, with D tentatively TRBD1 (6 bases). V lost 3 bases to trimming and J lost 1 base, with 9 bases between them. In germline, CDR1 is SGHVS, CDR2 FNYEAQ. CDR3 length: 15 residues. The CDR3 DNA follows: TGTGCCAGCAGCTTCGGCAGGGGGAACACCGGGGAGCTGTTTTTT. Its translation: CASSFGRGNTGELFF.

This clone was seen a handful of times. The J gene is TRBJ2-5, the V gene TRBV5-6; D is perhaps TRBD1 (5 bases). CDR1 SGHDT and CDR2 YYEEEE come from the germline V gene. The V end lost 4 bases, the J end lost 6 bases, and 10 bases lay between the germline ends. The CDR3 has 12 amino acids. The CDR3 DNA is TGTGCCAGCAGCCCACAGGCTAAGACCCAGTACTTC. Its translation: CASSPQAKTQYF.

In this sample, this clone turned up once. A read error may produce the germline difference seen at one junction end. The chain recombines TRBV4-1 with TRBJ2-2; D is possibly TRBD1 or TRBD2 (5 bases each). The CDR3 spans 16 residues. The germline V gene encodes CDR1 MGHRA and CDR2 YSYEKL. The CDR3 coding sequence is TGCGCCAGCAGCCAAGACGGGACGGCATTCACCAGGGAGCTGTTTTTT. As protein: CASSQDGTAFTRELFF.